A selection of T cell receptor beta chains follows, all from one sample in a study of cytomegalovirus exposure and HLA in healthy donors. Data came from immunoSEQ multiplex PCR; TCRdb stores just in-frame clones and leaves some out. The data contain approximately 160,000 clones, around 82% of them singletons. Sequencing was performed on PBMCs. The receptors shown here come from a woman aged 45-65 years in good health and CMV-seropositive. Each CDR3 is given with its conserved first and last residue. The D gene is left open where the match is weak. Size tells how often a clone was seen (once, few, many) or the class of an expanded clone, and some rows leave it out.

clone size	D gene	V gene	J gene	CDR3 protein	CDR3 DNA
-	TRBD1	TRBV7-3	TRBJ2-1	CASSAGTGLGNEQFF	TGTGCCAGCAGCGCAGGGACAGGCTTAGGCAATGAGCAGTTCTTC
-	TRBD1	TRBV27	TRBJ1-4	CASSLSPQGATYEKLFF	TGTGCCAGCAGTTTATCCCCACAGGGGGCTACCTATGAAAAACTGTTTTTT
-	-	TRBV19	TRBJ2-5	CASSISPNRETQYF	TGTGCCAGTAGTATATCCCCCAACCGGGAGACCCAGTACTTC
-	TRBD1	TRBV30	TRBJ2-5	CAWRQGDQETQYF	TGTGCCTGGAGACAGGGGGACCAAGAGACCCAGTACTTC
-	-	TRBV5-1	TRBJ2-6	CASSVSLQGSGANVLTF	TGCGCCAGCAGCGTGAGCCTGCAGGGCTCTGGGGCCAACGTCCTGACTTTC
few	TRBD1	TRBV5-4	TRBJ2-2	CASHRQGRNTGELFF	TGTGCCAGCCACCGACAGGGAAGGAACACCGGGGAGCTGTTTTTT
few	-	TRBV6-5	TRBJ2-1	CASSPGVYNEQFF	TGTGCCAGCAGCCCCGGGGTGTACAATGAGCAGTTCTTC
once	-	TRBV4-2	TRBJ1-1	CASSQELQGTEAFF	TGTGCCAGCAGCCAAGAGCTACAGGGCACTGAAGCTTTCTTT
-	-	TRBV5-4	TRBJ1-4	CASSTTAAANEKLFF	TGTGCCAGCAGCACGACGGCGGCAGCTAATGAAAAACTGTTTTTT
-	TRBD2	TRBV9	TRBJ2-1	CASSVVSLTSGGMNEQFF	TGTGCCAGCAGCGTAGTTTCCTTGACTAGCGGGGGGATGAATGAGCAGTTCTTC
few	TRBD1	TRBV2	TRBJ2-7	CASSLKPPGQGYEQYF	TGTGCCAGCAGTTTGAAACCTCCGGGACAGGGATACGAGCAGTACTTC
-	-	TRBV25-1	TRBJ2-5	CASSEFLITSSYGQYF	TGTGCCAGCAGTGAATTTCTCATAACGAGCTCCTACGGGCAGTACTTC
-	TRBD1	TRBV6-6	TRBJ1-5	CASIPGTGGAAQPQHF	TGTGCCAGCATTCCTGGCACAGGGGGCGCAGCTCAGCCCCAGCATTTT
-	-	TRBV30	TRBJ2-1	CAWSGRGIVSYNEQFF	TGTGCCTGGAGTGGACGGGGTATCGTCTCCTACAATGAGCAGTTCTTC
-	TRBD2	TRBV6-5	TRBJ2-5	CASRESGGTQETQYF	TGTGCCAGCAGAGAGAGCGGGGGGACCCAAGAGACCCAGTACTTC
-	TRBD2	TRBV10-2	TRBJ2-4	CASGLDWNIQYF	TGCGCCAGTGGACTAGATTGGAACATTCAGTACTTC
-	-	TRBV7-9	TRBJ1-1	CASSLGHLNTEAFF	TGTGCCAGCAGCTTGGGACACCTGAACACTGAAGCTTTCTTT
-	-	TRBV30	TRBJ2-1	CAWVRDSLCEQFF	TGTGCCTGGGTGAGGGACTCTTTATGTGAGCAGTTCTTC
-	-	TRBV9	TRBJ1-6	CASSLQQVYSYNSPLHF	TGTGCCAGCAGCTTACAACAGGTTTACTCCTATAATTCACCCCTCCACTTT
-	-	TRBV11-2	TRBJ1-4	CASSLGVSVSEKLFF	TGTGCCAGCAGCTTAGGAGTTTCGGTTAGTGAAAAACTGTTTTTT
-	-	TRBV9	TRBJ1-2	CASSRLFSYGYTF	TGTGCCAGCAGCAGACTATTTAGCTATGGCTACACCTTC
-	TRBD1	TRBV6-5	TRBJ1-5	CASSYAGGQPQHF	TGTGCCAGCAGTTACGCAGGGGGCCAGCCCCAGCATTTT
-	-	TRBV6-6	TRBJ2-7	CASSFLGDEQYF	TGTGCCAGCAGCTTCCTAGGGGACGAGCAGTACTTC
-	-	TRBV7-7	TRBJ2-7	CASSFSPTRKEDF	TGTGCTAGCAGTTTTTCCCCGACCCGGAAGGAGGACTTC
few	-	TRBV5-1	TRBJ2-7	CASSRGEGDEQYF	TGCGCCAGTAGCAGGGGTGAGGGGGACGAGCAGTACTTC
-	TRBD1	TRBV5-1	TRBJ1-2	CASSHGQGVGYGYTF	TGCGCCAGCAGCCATGGACAGGGGGTGGGCTATGGCTACACCTTC
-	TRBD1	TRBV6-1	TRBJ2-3	CASSEWDRSTDTQYF	TGTGCCAGCAGTGAGTGGGACAGATCGACAGATACGCAGTATTTT
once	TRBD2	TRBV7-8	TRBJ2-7	CASSLARLAGGQNYEQYF	TGTGCCAGCAGCTTAGCGCGGCTAGCGGGGGGGCAGAACTACGAGCAGTACTTC
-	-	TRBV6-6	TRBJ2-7	CASRVTGRFYEQYF	TGTGCCAGCAGGGTGACAGGGAGGTTTTACGAGCAGTACTTC
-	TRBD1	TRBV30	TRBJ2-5	CAWSFQTGGGETQYF	TGTGCCTGGAGTTTCCAAACAGGGGGCGGGGAGACCCAGTACTTC
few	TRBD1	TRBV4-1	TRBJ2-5	CASSPDRVGETQYF	TGCGCCAGCAGCCCGGACAGGGTGGGAGAGACCCAGTACTTC
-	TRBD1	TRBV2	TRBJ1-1	CASSGTGGLAEAFF	TGTGCCAGCAGCGGGACAGGGGGTCTCGCTGAAGCTTTCTTT
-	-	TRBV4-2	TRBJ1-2	CASSQGATVYGYTF	TGTGCCAGCAGCCAAGGTGCCACGGTGTATGGCTACACCTTC
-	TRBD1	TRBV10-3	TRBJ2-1	CAISESGQAYNEQFF	TGTGCCATCAGTGAGTCGGGACAGGCCTACAATGAGCAGTTCTTC
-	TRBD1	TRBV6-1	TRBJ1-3	CASRGTGAGNTIYF	TGTGCCAGCAGGGGGACAGGGGCTGGAAACACCATATATTTT
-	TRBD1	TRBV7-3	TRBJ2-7	CASSSDRGREQYF	TGTGCCAGCAGCTCGGACAGGGGGCGTGAGCAGTACTTC